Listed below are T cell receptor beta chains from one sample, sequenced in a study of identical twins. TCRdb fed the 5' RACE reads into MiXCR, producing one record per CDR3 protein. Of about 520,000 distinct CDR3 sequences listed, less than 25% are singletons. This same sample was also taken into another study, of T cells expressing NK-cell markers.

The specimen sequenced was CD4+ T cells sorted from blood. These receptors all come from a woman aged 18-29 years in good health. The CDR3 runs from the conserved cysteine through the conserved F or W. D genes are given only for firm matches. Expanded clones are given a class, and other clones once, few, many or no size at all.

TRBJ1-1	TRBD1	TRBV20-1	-	CSAREWTGLYTEAFF	TGCAGTGCTAGGGAATGGACAGGGTTATACACTGAAGCTTTCTTT
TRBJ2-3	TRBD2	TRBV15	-	CATSSVQAAWGGDTQYF	TGTGCCACCAGCAGCGTCCAGGCCGCTTGGGGGGGGGATACGCAGTATTTT
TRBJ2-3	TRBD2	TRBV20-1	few	CSAIRTGGNTDTQYF	TGCAGTGCCATAAGAACGGGGGGGAACACAGATACGCAGTATTTT
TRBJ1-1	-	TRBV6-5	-	CASSYAPTARNTEAFF	TGTGCCAGCAGTTACGCCCCTACAGCGAGGAACACTGAAGCTTTCTTT
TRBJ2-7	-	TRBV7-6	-	CASSPTADTYEQYF	TGTGCCAGCAGCCCGACGGCAGACACCTACGAGCAGTACTTC
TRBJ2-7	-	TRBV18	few	CASSPLYLRGPGGLEYEQYF	TGTGCCAGCTCACCACTTTATTTACGGGGGCCGGGAGGCCTAGAATACGAGCAGTACTTC
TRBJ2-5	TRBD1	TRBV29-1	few	CSVGGQGGETQYF	TGCAGCGTCGGGGGACAGGGCGGGGAGACCCAGTACTTC
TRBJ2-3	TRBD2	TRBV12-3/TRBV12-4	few	CASSPRLAGVTDTQYF	TGTGCCAGCAGTCCACGACTAGCGGGAGTAACAGATACGCAGTATTTT
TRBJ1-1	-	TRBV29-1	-	CSVEQGITEAFF	TGCAGCGTTGAGCAGGGTATCACTGAAGCTTTCTTT
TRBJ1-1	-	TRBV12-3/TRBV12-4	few	CASTQKGVAFF	TGTGCCAGCACGCAAAAGGGGGTCGCTTTCTTT
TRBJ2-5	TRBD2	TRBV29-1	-	CSVDRLAAQETQYF	TGCAGCGTTGATCGACTAGCGGCACAAGAGACCCAGTACTTC
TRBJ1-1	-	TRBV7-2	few	CASSSFIANTEAFF	TGTGCCAGCAGCTCCTTTATTGCGAACACTGAAGCTTTCTTT
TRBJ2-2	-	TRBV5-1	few	CASSLVGTNTGELFF	TGCGCCAGCAGCTTGGTTGGAACGAACACCGGGGAGCTGTTTTTT
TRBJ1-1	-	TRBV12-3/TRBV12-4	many	CASSSPMAEAFF	TGTGCCAGCAGTTCCCCCATGGCTGAAGCTTTCTTT
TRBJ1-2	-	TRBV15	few	CATSRQQGFGKGYTF	TGTGCCACCAGCCGACAGCAGGGATTCGGAAAGGGCTACACCTTC
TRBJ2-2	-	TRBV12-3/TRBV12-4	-	CASSGDPGELFF	TGTGCCAGCAGTGGCGATCCAGGGGAGCTGTTTTTT
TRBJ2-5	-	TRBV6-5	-	CASSYDQKETQYF	TGTGCCAGCAGTTACGACCAGAAAGAGACCCAGTACTTC
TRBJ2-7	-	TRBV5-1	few	CASSLSTPFSYEQYF	TGCGCCAGCAGCTTGAGTACACCCTTCTCCTACGAGCAGTACTTC
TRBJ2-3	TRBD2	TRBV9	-	CASSPNVGTSLADTQYF	TGTGCCAGCAGCCCTAACGTAGGGACTAGCCTCGCAGATACGCAGTATTTT
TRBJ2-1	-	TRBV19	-	CASSSLIYNEQFF	TGTGCCAGTAGTTCACTAATCTACAATGAGCAGTTCTTC
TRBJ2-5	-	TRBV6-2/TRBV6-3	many	CASSLGGDQETQYF	TGTGCCAGCAGTCTGGGAGGAGACCAAGAGACCCAGTACTTC
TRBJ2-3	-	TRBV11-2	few	CASSLVAGAATDTQYF	TGTGCCAGCAGCTTAGTAGCAGGGGCAGCCACAGATACGCAGTATTTT
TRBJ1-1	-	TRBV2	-	CASTDLNTEAFF	TGTGCCAGCACGGATCTAAACACTGAAGCTTTCTTT
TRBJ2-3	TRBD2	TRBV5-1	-	CASSLSTSGGVDTQYF	TGCGCCAGCAGCTTGTCGACTAGCGGGGGGGTTGATACGCAGTATTTT
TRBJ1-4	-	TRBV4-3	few	CASSQDRSEKLFF	TGCGCCAGCAGCCAAGATAGGAGTGAAAAACTGTTTTTT
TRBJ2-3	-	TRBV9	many	CASSVAGDFADTQYF	TGTGCCAGCAGCGTAGCGGGAGATTTCGCAGATACGCAGTATTTT